The source of this T cell receptor (beta chain) is a study of T cells in Graves' hyperthyroidism and ophthalmopathy. The CDR3 spans 16 residues. V dropped 5 bases and J dropped 1; count of bases not matched to a gene: 8. Germline V CDR1 and CDR2: SGHAT, FQNNGV. Comment on this clonotype: Its specificity is not known.

Patients having uncontrolled infection, another autoimmune disease, pregnancy or lactation were not included. Study-level findings and limits: Ophthalmopathy prediction by the model preceded onset by a median roughly 6 months. A model of 13 V-J pairs discriminated ophthalmopathy from stable hyperthyroidism. In the blood, most expanded thyroid clonotypes above 0.001 appeared as well.

Authors of the study amplified TCR beta CDR3 regions from RNA transcripts. A set of HTBI primers served as the primers for a first-round RT-PCR of the TCR CDR3. TCRdb itself ran the multiplex PCR reads through MiXCR, one entry per CDR3 protein. The data contain around 620,000 distinct CDR3 sequences, around 42% of them singletons. This rearrangement joins TRBV11-2 to TRBJ1-3; 7 bases are shared with TRBD1. The sequenced sample consisted of peripheral blood or thyroid tissue (not recorded which). The source of this sequence is an adult woman with Graves' disease, either hyperthyroidism or ophthalmopathy (not recorded which). The chain's CDR3 is CASSVRQGSSGNTIYF. For the CDR3, the DNA is TGTGCCAGCAGCGTCCGACAGGGTAGTTCTGGAAACACCATATATTTT.